This TCR beta chain derives from a study of blood T cell repertoires in COVID-19. V was pared by 4 bases and J by 5 bases, with 18 bases between. This CDR3 region has 15 residues. Germline V gives CDR1 SGDLS, CDR2 YYNGEE. Produced via immunoSEQ multiplex PCR; TCRdb's table is partial and in-frame only. The sample has about 120,000 clones, around four fifths seen once. The sample was peripheral blood. The receptor was isolated from a man aged 25-45 years with acute or convalescent COVID-19. J is TRBJ2-5 and V is TRBV9; weak D call: TRBD2 (5 bases). CDR3 in DNA: TGTGCCAGCAGCCAGGACCCGCGAGGCGGGGAGACCCAGTACTTC. Amino acid sequence: CASSQDPRGGETQYF. The full variable domain, its missing parts supplied by reference TRBV9 and TRBJ2-5, is DSGVTQTPKHLITATGQRVTLRCSPRSGDLSVYWYQQSLDQGLQFLIQYYNGEERAKGNILERFSAQQFPDLHSELNLSSLELGDSALYFCASSQDPRGGETQYFGPGTRLLVL.